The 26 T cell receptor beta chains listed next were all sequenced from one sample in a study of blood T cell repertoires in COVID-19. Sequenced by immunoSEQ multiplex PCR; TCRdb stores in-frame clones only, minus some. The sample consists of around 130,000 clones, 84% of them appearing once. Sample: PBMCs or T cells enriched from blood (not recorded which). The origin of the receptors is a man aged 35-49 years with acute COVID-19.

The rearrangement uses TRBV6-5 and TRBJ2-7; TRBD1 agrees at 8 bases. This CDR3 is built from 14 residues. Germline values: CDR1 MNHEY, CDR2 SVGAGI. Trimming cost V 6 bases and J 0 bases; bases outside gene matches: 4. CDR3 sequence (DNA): TGTGCCAGCAGCTACAGGGGGAACTCCTACGAGCAGTACTTC. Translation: CASSYRGNSYEQYF.

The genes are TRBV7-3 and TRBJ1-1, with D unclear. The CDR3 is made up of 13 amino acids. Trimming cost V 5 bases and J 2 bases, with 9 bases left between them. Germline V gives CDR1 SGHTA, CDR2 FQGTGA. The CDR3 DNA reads TGTGCCAGCAGCCCGGACTACAACACTGAAGCTTTCTTT. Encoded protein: CASSPDYNTEAFF. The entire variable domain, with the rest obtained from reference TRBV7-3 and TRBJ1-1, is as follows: GAGVSQTPSNKVTEKGKYVELRCDPISGHTALYWYRQSLGQGPEFLIYFQGTGAADDSGLPNDRFFAVRPEGSVSTLKIQRTERGDSAVYLCASSPDYNTEAFFGQGTRLTVV.

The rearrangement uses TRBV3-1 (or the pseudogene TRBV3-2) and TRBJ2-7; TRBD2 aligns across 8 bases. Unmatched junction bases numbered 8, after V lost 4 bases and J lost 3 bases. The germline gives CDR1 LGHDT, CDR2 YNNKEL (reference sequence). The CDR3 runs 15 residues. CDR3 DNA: TGTGCCAGCAGCCTTTCTAGCGGGCAGATCTACGAGCAGTACTTC. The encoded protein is CASSLSSGQIYEQYF.

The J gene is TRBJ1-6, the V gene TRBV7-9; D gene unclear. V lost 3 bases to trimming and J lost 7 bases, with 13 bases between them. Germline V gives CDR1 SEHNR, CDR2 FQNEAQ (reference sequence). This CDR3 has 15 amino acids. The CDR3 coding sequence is TGTGCCAGCAGCTTTTTGGGCACCGCCAATTCACCCCTCCACTTT. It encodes CASSFLGTANSPLHF.

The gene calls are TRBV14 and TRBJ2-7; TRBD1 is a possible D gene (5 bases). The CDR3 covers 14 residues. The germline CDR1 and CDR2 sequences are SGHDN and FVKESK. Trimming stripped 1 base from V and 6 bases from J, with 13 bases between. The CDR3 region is CASSQVKGAFEQYF. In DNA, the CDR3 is TGTGCCAGCAGCCAAGTCAAAGGGGCCTTCGAGCAGTACTTC.

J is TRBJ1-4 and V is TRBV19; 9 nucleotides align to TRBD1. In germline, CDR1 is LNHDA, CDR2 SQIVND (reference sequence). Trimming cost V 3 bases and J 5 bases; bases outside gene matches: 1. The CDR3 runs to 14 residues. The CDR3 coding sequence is TGTGCCAGTAGTATGGGGACAGGGAATGAAAAACTGTTTTTT. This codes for CASSMGTGNEKLFF.

CDR3 sequence reads: CASSSTGGRQPQHF. The CDR3 DNA is TGTGCCAGCAGTTCGACAGGGGGGAGACAGCCCCAGCATTTT. The chain combines TRBV28 with TRBJ1-5; 9 nucleotides line up with TRBD1. Germline trimming cut 4 bases from V and 7 bases from J; bases unmatched to any gene: 5. Per germline, CDR1 MDHEN and CDR2 SYDVKM. The CDR3 has 14 residues. Supplemented by reference TRBV28 and TRBJ1-5, the full variable domain reads DVKVTQSSRYLVKRTGEKVFLECVQDMDHENMFWYRQDPGLGLRLIYFSYDVKMKEKGDIPEGYSVSREKKERFSLILESASTNQTSMYLCASSSTGGRQPQHFGDGTRLSIL.

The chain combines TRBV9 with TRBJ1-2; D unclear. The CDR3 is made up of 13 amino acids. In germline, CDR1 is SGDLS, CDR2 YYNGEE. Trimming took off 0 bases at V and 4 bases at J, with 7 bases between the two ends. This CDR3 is CASSVAEGYGYTF. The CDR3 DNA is TGTGCCAGCAGCGTAGCTGAGGGCTATGGCTACACCTTC.

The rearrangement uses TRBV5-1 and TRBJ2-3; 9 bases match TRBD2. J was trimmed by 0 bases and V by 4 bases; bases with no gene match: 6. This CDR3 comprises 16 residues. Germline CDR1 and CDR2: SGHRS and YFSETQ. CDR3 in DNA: TGCGCCAGCAGCCTCGGACTAGCGAGTAGCACAGATACGCAGTATTTT. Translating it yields CASSLGLASSTDTQYF. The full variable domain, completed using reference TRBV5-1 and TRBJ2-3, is KAGVTQTPRYLIKTRGQQVTLSCSPISGHRSVSWYQQTPGQGLQFLFEYFSETQRNKGNFPGRFSGRQFSNSRSEMNVSTLELGDSALYLCASSLGLASSTDTQYFGPGTRLTVL.

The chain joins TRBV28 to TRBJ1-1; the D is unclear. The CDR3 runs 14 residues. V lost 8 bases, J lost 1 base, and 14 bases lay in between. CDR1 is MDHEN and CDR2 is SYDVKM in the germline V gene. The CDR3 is CASALMAANTEAFF. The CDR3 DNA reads TGTGCCAGCGCTCTCATGGCTGCGAACACTGAAGCTTTCTTT.

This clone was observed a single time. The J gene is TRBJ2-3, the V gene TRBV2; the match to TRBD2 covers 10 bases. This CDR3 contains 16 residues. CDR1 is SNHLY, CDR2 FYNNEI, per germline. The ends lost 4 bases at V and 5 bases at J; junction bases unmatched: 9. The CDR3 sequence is CASSVTLAGVVDTQYF. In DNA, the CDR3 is TGTGCCAGCAGTGTAACTCTAGCGGGAGTGGTAGATACGCAGTATTTT.

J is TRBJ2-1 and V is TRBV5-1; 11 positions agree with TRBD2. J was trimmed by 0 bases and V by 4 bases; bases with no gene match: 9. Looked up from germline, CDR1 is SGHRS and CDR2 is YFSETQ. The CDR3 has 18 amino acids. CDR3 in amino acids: CASSRETSGRSSYNEQFF. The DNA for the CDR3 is TGCGCCAGCAGCCGAGAAACTAGCGGGAGAAGCTCCTACAATGAGCAGTTCTTC.

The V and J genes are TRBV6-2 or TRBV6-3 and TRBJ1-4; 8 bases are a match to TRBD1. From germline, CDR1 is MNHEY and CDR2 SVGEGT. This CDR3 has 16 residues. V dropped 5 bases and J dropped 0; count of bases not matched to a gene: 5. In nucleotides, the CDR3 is TGTGCCAGCAGTACCCGACAGGGGCCAACTAATGAAAAACTGTTTTTT. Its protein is CASSTRQGPTNEKLFF.

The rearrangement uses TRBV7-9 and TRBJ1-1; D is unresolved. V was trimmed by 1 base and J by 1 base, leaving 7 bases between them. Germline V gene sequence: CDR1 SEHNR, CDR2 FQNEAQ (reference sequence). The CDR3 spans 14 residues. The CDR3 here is CASSLVGWNTEAFF. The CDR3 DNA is TGTGCCAGCAGCTTAGTCGGGTGGAACACTGAAGCTTTCTTT. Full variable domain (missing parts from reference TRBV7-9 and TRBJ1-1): DTGVSQNPRHKITKRGQNVTFRCDPISEHNRLYWYRQTLGQGPEFLTYFQNEAQLEKSRLLSDRFSAERPKGSFSTLEIQRTEQGDSAMYLCASSLVGWNTEAFFGQGTRLTVV.

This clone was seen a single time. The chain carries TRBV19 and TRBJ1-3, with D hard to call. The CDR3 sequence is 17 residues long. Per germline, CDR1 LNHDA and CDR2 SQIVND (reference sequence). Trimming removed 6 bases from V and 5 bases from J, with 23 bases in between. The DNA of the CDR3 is TGTGCCAGTAGCAGCCGACTCTTCGACCCAACTAGAAACACCATATATTTT. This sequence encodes CASSSRLFDPTRNTIYF.

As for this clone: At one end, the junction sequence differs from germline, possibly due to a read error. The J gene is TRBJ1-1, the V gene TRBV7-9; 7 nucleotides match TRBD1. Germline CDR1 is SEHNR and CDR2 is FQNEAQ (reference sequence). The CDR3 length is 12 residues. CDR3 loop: CYLGDRATEAFF. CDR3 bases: TGCTATTTGGGAGACAGGGCGACTGAAGCTTTCTTT.

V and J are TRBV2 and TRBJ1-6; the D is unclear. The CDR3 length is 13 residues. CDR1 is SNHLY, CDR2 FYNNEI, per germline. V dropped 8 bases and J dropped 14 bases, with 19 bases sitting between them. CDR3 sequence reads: CASLRGNREALHF. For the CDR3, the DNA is TGTGCCAGCCTAAGAGGGAACCGGGAGGCCCTCCACTTT. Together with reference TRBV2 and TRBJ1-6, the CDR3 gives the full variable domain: EPEVTQTPSHQVTQMGQEVILRCVPISNHLYFYWYRQILGQKVEFLVSFYNNEISEKSEIFDDQFSVERPDGSNFTLKIRSTKLEDSAMYFCASLRGNREALHFGNGTRLTVT.

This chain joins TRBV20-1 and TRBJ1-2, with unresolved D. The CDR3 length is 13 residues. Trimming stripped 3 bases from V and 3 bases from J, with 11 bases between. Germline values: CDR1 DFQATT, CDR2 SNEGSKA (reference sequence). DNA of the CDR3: TGCAGTGCTAGTCCCGGGGATCACTATGGCTACACCTTC. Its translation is CSASPGDHYGYTF.

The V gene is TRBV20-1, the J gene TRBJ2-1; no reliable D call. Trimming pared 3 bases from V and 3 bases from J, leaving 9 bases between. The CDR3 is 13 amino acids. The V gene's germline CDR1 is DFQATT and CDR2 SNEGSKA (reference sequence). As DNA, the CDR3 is TGCAGTGCTAGTGAGCTACTCTACAATGAGCAGTTCTTC. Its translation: CSASELLYNEQFF.

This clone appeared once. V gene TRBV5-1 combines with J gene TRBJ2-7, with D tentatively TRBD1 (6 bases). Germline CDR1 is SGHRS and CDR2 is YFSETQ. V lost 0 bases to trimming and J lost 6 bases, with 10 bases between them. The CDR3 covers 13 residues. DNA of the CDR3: TGCGCCAGCAGCTTGGGTCAGGGGTCCGAGCAGTACTTC. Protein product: CASSLGQGSEQYF.

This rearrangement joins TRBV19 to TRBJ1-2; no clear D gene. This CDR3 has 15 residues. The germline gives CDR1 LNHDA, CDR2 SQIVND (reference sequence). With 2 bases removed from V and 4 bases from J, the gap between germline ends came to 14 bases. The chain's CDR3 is CASSILVLGVYGYTF. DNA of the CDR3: TGTGCCAGTAGTATACTGGTCCTCGGGGTCTATGGCTACACCTTC.

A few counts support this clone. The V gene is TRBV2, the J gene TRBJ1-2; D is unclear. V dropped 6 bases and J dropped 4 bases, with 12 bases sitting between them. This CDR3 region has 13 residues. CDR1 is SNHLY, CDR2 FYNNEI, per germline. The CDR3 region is CASREGEGYGYTF. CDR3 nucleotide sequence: TGTGCCAGCAGAGAGGGTGAGGGCTATGGCTACACCTTC.

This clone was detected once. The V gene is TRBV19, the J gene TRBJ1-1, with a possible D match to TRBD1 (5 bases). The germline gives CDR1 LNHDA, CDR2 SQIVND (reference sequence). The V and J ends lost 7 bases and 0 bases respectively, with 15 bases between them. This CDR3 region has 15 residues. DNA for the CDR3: TGTGCCAGTACCACCTCAGGGCTTTTGAACACTGAAGCTTTCTTT. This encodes CASTTSGLLNTEAFF.

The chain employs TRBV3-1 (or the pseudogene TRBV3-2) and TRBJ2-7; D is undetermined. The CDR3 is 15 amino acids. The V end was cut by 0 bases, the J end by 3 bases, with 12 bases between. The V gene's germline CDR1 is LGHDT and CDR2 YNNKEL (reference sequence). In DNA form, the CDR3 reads TGTGCCAGCAGCCAAGATGAAAGCGAGGTCTACGAGCAGTACTTC. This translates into CASSQDESEVYEQYF.

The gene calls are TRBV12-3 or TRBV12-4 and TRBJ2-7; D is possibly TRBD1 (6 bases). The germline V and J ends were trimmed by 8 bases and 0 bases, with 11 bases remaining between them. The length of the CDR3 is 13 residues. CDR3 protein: CASARQASYEQYF. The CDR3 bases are TGTGCCAGCGCGCGACAGGCCTCCTACGAGCAGTACTTC.

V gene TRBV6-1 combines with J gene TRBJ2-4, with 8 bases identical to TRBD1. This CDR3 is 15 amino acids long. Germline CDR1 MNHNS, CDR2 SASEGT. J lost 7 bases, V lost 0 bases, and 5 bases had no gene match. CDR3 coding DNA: TGTGCCAGCAGTGAAGCGGGACAGGACGGGAACATTCAGTACTTC. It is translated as CASSEAGQDGNIQYF.